This TCR beta chain came from a study of OX40 agonist ivuxolimab in advanced cancers. Study context: A male proportion of 82.7% was recorded, with mean age approximately 57 years and range roughly 23 to 79. Study outcomes and limitations: Expanded clones were, on average, more numerous in CD8+ T cells than in CD4+. Doses of 0.1 to 3.0 mg/kg were accompanied by clonal expansion of CD4+ and CD8+ blood T cells by week 6.

The table lists this clone with a count of one. What it recognizes is unknown. Autoimmune disease history or systemic immunosuppression barred patients. Germline CDR1 reads SGHTA; CDR2 reads FQGTGA. This CDR3 is built from 13 residues. The V gene end was trimmed by 10 bases and the J gene end by 4 bases; junction bases not matched to a gene: 4. Clones were sequenced by immunoSEQ multiplex PCR, and TCRdb holds only the in-frame ones, with some missing. In the table there are about 80,000 clones, about 92% of which are singletons. This chain connects TRBV7-3 to TRBJ2-1, with 10 bases identical to TRBD2. This receptor was identified in an adult with an advanced solid tumor such as melanoma, head and neck, liver or kidney cancer. The sequencing here drew on CD4+ or CD8+ T cells sorted from blood, taken in a trial of the OX40 agonist ivuxolimab. CDR3 amino acids: CATALAGYNEQFF. In nucleotides, the CDR3 is TGTGCCACCGCACTAGCGGGGTACAATGAGCAGTTCTTC.